A single sample is the source of the 28 T cell receptor beta chains below, sequenced in a study of cytomegalovirus exposure and HLA in healthy donors. The assay was immunoSEQ multiplex PCR, and TCRdb's table has in-frame clones only and misses some. Of 110,000 or so clones listed, 85% to 90% are singletons. The source material was PBMCs. The receptors were sampled from a woman in her 30s in good health and CMV-seronegative.

The sample holds one count of this clone. The chain has TRBV6-4 and TRBJ2-2, with D tentatively TRBD1 (6 bases). Deletions cut 11 bases from V and 2 bases from J, with 15 bases between. Germline CDR1 is MRHNA and CDR2 is SNTAGT. This CDR3 is built from 14 residues. CDR3 amino acids: CASARGGNTGELFF. In DNA, the CDR3 is TGTGCCTCAGCTCGAGGGGGTAACACCGGGGAGCTGTTTTTT.

CDR3 in DNA: TGTGCCAGCAAGACCGGACAGTACAACCGCCCAGCTTTCTTT. This gives the protein CASKTGQYNRPAFF. The chain is built from TRBV6-1 and TRBJ1-1; a weak D match, TRBD1 (6 bases). Between the trimmed V and J ends, which lost 7 bases and 10 bases, there was a span of 22 bases. Germline CDR1 reads MNHNS; CDR2 reads SASEGT. CDR3 size: 14 residues.

The chain links TRBV27 to TRBJ1-5, with unresolved D. The CDR3 spans 13 residues. Trimming took 2 bases from V and 6 from J, leaving 8 bases between them. Germline CDR1 and CDR2: MNHEY and SMNVEV (reference sequence). Written as DNA, the CDR3 is TGTGCCAGCAGTTTAAACGGTGCTCAGCCCCAGCATTTT. Its translation: CASSLNGAQPQHF.

This clone was detected only a few times. This chain connects TRBV13 to TRBJ2-7; possibly TRBD1 for D (6 bases). The length of the CDR3 is 20 residues. The ends were cut back, 6 bases at V and 5 bases at J, with 35 bases in the middle. Germline V gene lookup returns CDR1 PRHDT and CDR2 FYEKMQ (reference sequence). CDR3 amino acids: CASSHYRRLQGKSQFDEQYF. CDR3 bases: TGTGCCAGCAGTCACTATCGTAGGCTACAGGGTAAATCCCAATTCGACGAGCAGTACTTC.

V usage is TRBV7-9 and J usage is TRBJ1-2; 7 nucleotides align to TRBD1. Per the germline V gene, CDR1 is SEHNR and CDR2 is FQNEAQ (reference sequence). V was pared by 5 bases and J by 7 bases, with 10 bases of the junction left unmatched. The CDR3 is made up of 14 amino acids. The CDR3 here is CASSLETGLVGYTF. The DNA for the CDR3 is TGTGCCAGCAGCCTTGAGACAGGGCTGGTTGGCTACACCTTC.

In nucleotides, the CDR3 is TGTGCCTGGAGTATTAGAGGGAACTATGGCTACACCTTC. Translation gives CAWSIRGNYGYTF. J is TRBJ1-2 and V is TRBV30, with D unresolved. The CDR3 contains 13 residues. Germline values: CDR1 GTSNPN, CDR2 SVGIG (reference sequence). V was trimmed by 2 bases and J by 2 bases, leaving 9 bases between them.

The chain uses TRBV5-1 and TRBJ2-7, with 8 bases matching TRBD2. J was trimmed by 4 bases and V by 0 bases; bases with no gene match: 12. CDR3 length: 17 residues. CDR1 and CDR2 (germline): SGHRS, YFSETQ. CDR3 sequence reads: CASSLAPGGGGQYEQYF. CDR3 DNA: TGCGCCAGCAGCTTGGCCCCCGGGGGCGGGGGGCAGTACGAGCAGTACTTC.

The rearrangement joins TRBV6-1 to TRBJ2-7; 10 nucleotides match TRBD2. Trimming removed 0 bases from V and 4 bases from J; junction bases left unmatched: 6. The CDR3 covers 16 residues. CDR1 is MNHNS and CDR2 is SASEGT in the germline V gene. This chain's CDR3 is CASSEARTSGSYEQYF. As DNA, the CDR3 is TGTGCCAGCAGTGAAGCCAGGACTAGCGGTTCTTACGAGCAGTACTTC.

The V and J genes are TRBV5-1 and TRBJ2-1, with 8 bases fitting TRBD2. Germline V gene data show CDR1 as SGHRS and CDR2 as YFSETQ. The CDR3 consists of 15 residues. V lost 3 bases and J lost 9; bases outside the gene matches: 11. The CDR3 reads CASSSGLGPTAEQFF. CDR3 sequence (DNA): TGCGCCAGCAGCTCGGGACTAGGACCGACTGCTGAGCAGTTCTTC.

This chain connects TRBV7-2 to TRBJ1-1; D perhaps matches TRBD1 (5 bases). The CDR3 loop spans 13 amino acids. Germline loops: CDR1 SGHTA, CDR2 FQGNSA. V was shortened by 3 bases and J by 1 base, with 6 bases between the two germline ends. CDR3 nucleotides: TGTGCCAGCAGCTTCAGGGAGAACACTGAAGCTTTCTTT. Protein: CASSFRENTEAFF. The full variable domain, its missing parts supplied by reference TRBV7-2 and TRBJ1-1, is GAGVSQSPSNKVTEKGKDVELRCDPISGHTALYWYRQSLGQGLEFLIYFQGNSAPDKSGLPSDRFSAERTGGSVSTLTIQRTQQEDSAVYLCASSFRENTEAFFGQGTRLTVV.

Only one count was recorded for this clone. V gene TRBV19 combines with J gene TRBJ1-3; 7 nucleotides line up with TRBD1. Germline V gives CDR1 LNHDA, CDR2 SQIVND (reference sequence). This CDR3 contains 16 residues. Trimming removed 6 bases from V and 0 bases from J; junction bases left unmatched: 8. The CDR3 DNA reads as TGTGCCAGTAGCCTCTCCGGGACAGCCTCTGGAAACACCATATATTTT. The encoded protein is CASSLSGTASGNTIYF.

This chain joins TRBV25-1 and TRBJ2-5, with D tentatively TRBD2 (6 bases). The germline V gene encodes CDR1 MGHDK and CDR2 SYGVNS. The V gene lost 0 bases and the J gene lost 5 bases, with 13 bases spanning the gap. The CDR3 extends over 15 amino acids. CDR3 nucleotides: TGTGCCAGCAGTGAATATGGAGGGGTAGGGGAGACCCAGTACTTC. It yields the protein CASSEYGGVGETQYF.

This sequence joins TRBV7-2 and TRBJ2-3; 8 bases line up with TRBD2. Per germline, CDR1 SGHTA and CDR2 FQGNSA. Unmatched junction bases numbered 8, after V lost 5 bases and J lost 4 bases. The CDR3 loop spans 15 amino acids. CDR3 bases: TGTGCCAGCAGCATCGGGGGGGTCAGGGCAGATACGCAGTATTTT. Protein product: CASSIGGVRADTQYF.

This sequence joins TRBV6-5 and TRBJ1-2; D is possibly TRBD1 (6 bases). Germline CDR1 MNHEY, CDR2 SVGAGI. There are 13 residues in the CDR3. V was clipped by 5 bases and J by 5 bases, with 12 bases between them. The CDR3 loop reads CASSQTQGYGYTF. Here the CDR3 DNA reads TGTGCCAGCAGTCAAACACAGGGTTATGGCTACACCTTC.

This clone was detected only once. The chain combines TRBV5-6 with TRBJ1-3; D might be TRBD1 (5 bases). V gave up 0 bases and J gave up 0 bases, with 19 bases separating them. The germline gives CDR1 SGHDT, CDR2 YYEEEE. The CDR3 extends over 19 amino acids. As DNA, the CDR3 is TGTGCCAGCAGCTTGGCCATTGGGAAGGGGAGGGGCTCTGGAAACACCATATATTTT. This sequence encodes CASSLAIGKGRGSGNTIYF.

The chain joins TRBV29-1 to TRBJ1-1; 8 bases align to TRBD1. This CDR3 has 12 amino acids. Trimming removed 5 bases from V and 7 bases from J; junction bases left unmatched: 6. Germline-derived CDR1 and CDR2 are SQVTM and ANQGSEA. The chain's CDR3 is CSVIGTGLEAFF. The CDR3 region has the DNA TGCAGCGTTATCGGGACAGGCCTTGAAGCTTTCTTT.

The chain links TRBV19 to TRBJ1-5; D is unclear. The CDR3 is made up of 13 amino acids. The V and J ends lost 4 bases and 4 bases respectively, with 8 bases between them. Germline loops: CDR1 LNHDA, CDR2 SQIVND (reference sequence). CDR3 DNA sequence: TGTGCCAGTAGTACAGGCTTTAATCAGCCCCAGCATTTT. This encodes CASSTGFNQPQHF. Full variable domain (missing parts from reference TRBV19 and TRBJ1-5): DGGITQSPKYLFRKEGQNVTLSCEQNLNHDAMYWYRQDPGQGLRLIYYSQIVNDFQKGDIAEGYSVSREKKESFPLTVTSAQKNPTAFYLCASSTGFNQPQHFGDGTRLSIL.

J is TRBJ1-1 and V is TRBV14; the D gene is possibly TRBD1 (6 bases). V was trimmed by 3 bases and J by 1 base, leaving 24 bases between them. CDR3 length: 19 amino acids. The germline V gene encodes CDR1 SGHDN and CDR2 FVKESK. The CDR3 protein is CASSHGRFSGGPENTEAFF. CDR3 in DNA: TGTGCCAGCAGCCATGGGAGGTTCAGCGGGGGGCCGGAGAACACTGAAGCTTTCTTT. The full variable domain, with the rest looked up from reference TRBV14 and TRBJ1-1, is EAGVTQFPSHSVIEKGQTVTLRCDPISGHDNLYWYRRVMGKEIKFLLHFVKESKQDESGMPNNRFLAERTGGTYSTLKVQPAELEDSGVYFCASSHGRFSGGPENTEAFFGQGTRLTVV.

This clone was counted between two and nine times. The rearrangement links TRBV30 to TRBJ1-2; weak D call: TRBD1 (6 bases). Trimming cost V 3 bases and J 8 bases, with 16 bases left between them. The CDR3 consists of 13 residues. Germline V gives CDR1 GTSNPN, CDR2 SVGIG (reference sequence). The CDR3 here is CAWSSNRDDGYTF. The CDR3 nucleotides are TGTGCCTGGAGCTCCAACAGGGACGACGGCTACACCTTC.

This chain uses TRBV5-1 with TRBJ2-7, with 7 bases aligning to TRBD1. V shed 4 bases and J 3 bases; nucleotides not matched to a gene: 10. Germline V gives CDR1 SGHRS, CDR2 YFSETQ. The CDR3 consists of 15 residues. CDR3 loop: CASSITGQNIYEQYF. The DNA for the CDR3 is TGCGCCAGCAGCATTACGGGACAGAACATCTACGAGCAGTACTTC.

The rearrangement links TRBV5-1 to TRBJ2-5; TRBD2 is a possible D gene (6 bases). CDR1 and CDR2 from the germline V gene are SGHRS and YFSETQ. CDR3 length: 15 residues. Trimming cost V 1 base and J 4 bases, with 14 bases left between them. The CDR3 region is CASSLTAGRTETQYF. The CDR3 coding sequence is TGCGCCAGCAGCTTGACGGCGGGGAGGACAGAGACCCAGTACTTC.

The gene calls are TRBV9 and TRBJ1-1; 8 bases agree with TRBD1. Losses at the gene ends were 3 bases for V and 4 bases for J; bases not matched to a gene: 5. The CDR3 runs 14 residues. Germline V gives CDR1 SGDLS, CDR2 YYNGEE. The CDR3 sequence: CASSEYRGSTEAFF. The CDR3 coding sequence is TGTGCCAGCAGCGAGTACAGGGGGTCCACTGAAGCTTTCTTT.

The CDR3 DNA sequence: TGTGCCACCAGCTTACCCGGGACAGTCTACGAGCAGTACTTC. Amino acid sequence: CATSLPGTVYEQYF. The V call is TRBV15, the J call TRBJ2-7; TRBD1 matches at 7 bases. The length of the CDR3 is 14 residues. Germline CDR1 LNHNV, CDR2 YYDKDF (reference sequence). V was pared by 5 bases and J by 3 bases, with 7 bases of the junction left unmatched.

The chain recombines TRBV5-1 with TRBJ1-2, with 8 nucleotides matching TRBD1. The germline V gene has CDR1 SGHRS and CDR2 YFSETQ. Trimming removed 0 bases from V and 0 bases from J; junction bases left unmatched: 1. The CDR3 has 15 amino acids. The CDR3 sequence: CASSLEQGANYGYTF. The CDR3 region has the DNA TGCGCCAGCAGCTTGGAACAGGGGGCTAACTATGGCTACACCTTC. The whole variable domain, remainder taken from reference TRBV5-1 and TRBJ1-2, is KAGVTQTPRYLIKTRGQQVTLSCSPISGHRSVSWYQQTPGQGLQFLFEYFSETQRNKGNFPGRFSGRQFSNSRSEMNVSTLELGDSALYLCASSLEQGANYGYTFGSGTRLTVV.

The rearrangement uses TRBV5-6 and TRBJ2-4; 11 nucleotides line up with TRBD2. The trim removed 5 bases at V and 0 bases at J, leaving 7 bases unmatched. The germline gives CDR1 SGHDT, CDR2 YYEEEE. The CDR3 is made up of 17 amino acids. The CDR3 nucleotides are TGTGCCAGCAGGAGACTAGCGGGGTCCTTAGCCAAAAACATTCAGTACTTC. Translating gives CASRRLAGSLAKNIQYF.

The chain couples TRBV2 to TRBJ1-2; tentative D call: TRBD1 (6 bases). Germline CDR1 is SNHLY and CDR2 is FYNNEI. There are 13 residues in the CDR3. With 11 bases removed from V and 8 bases from J, the gap between germline ends came to 21 bases. The CDR3 here is CAGRFGGSWGYTF. The CDR3 region has the DNA TGTGCCGGGAGATTTGGGGGCTCGTGGGGCTACACCTTC.

This chain connects TRBV30 to TRBJ2-5, with a weak D call TRBD2 (7 bases). The ends were cut back, 1 base at V and 5 bases at J, with 11 bases in the middle. From germline, CDR1 is GTSNPN and CDR2 SVGIG (reference sequence). This CDR3 spans 13 amino acids. The CDR3 loop is CAWSGGGSETQYF. CDR3 DNA sequence: TGTGCCTGGAGTGGGGGGGGCAGCGAGACCCAGTACTTC. Full variable domain (missing parts from reference TRBV30 and TRBJ2-5): SQTIHQWPATLVQPVGSPLSLECTVEGTSNPNLYWYRQAAGRGLQLLFYSVGIGQISSEVPQNLSASRPQDRQFILSSKKLLLSDSGFYLCAWSGGGSETQYFGPGTRLLVL.

The chain combines TRBV19 with TRBJ1-2, with 10 bases identical to TRBD1. Trimming cost V 4 bases and J 3 bases; bases outside gene matches: 8. Germline loops: CDR1 LNHDA, CDR2 SQIVND (reference sequence). The CDR3 covers 16 residues. CDR3 sequence: CASSTDRGVYYYGYTF. The CDR3 nucleotides read TGTGCCAGTAGTACGGACAGGGGGGTCTACTACTATGGCTACACCTTC.